One T cell receptor beta chain is described in this entry. These data belong to a study of blood T cell repertoires in COVID-19. Between the trimmed V and J ends, which lost 5 bases and 1 base, there was a span of 6 bases. This CDR3 contains 12 residues. Looked up from germline, CDR1 is SEHNR and CDR2 is FQNEAQ (reference sequence). Clones were sequenced by immunoSEQ multiplex PCR, and TCRdb holds only the in-frame ones, with some missing. Among 40,000 to 60,000 clones listed, approximately 95% were seen once. This rearrangement joins TRBV7-9 to TRBJ2-7; D is unresolved. Input material: peripheral blood. The receptor's source is a man in his 60s with COVID-19, enrolled during active disease. The CDR3 here is CASSTTSYEQYF. CDR3 in DNA: TGTGCCAGCAGCACTACTTCCTACGAGCAGTACTTC.